This entry features one TCR beta chain sequence. The data are from a study of blood T cells in healthy people across ages. In the study overall: Capture via template switching afforded approximately one barcoded beta molecule per two T cells.

Germline CDR1 is DFQATT and CDR2 is SNEGSKA (reference sequence). V was pared by 0 bases and J by 9 bases, with 16 bases between. The CDR3 is 14 residues long. Together with a sample-barcoded 5' primer, a J-beta primer mix was included in a second PCR lasting roughly 6 to 12 cycles. TCRdb analysed the 5' RACE reads with MiXCR anew, one entry per CDR3 protein. The table includes roughly 1,100,000 distinct CDR3 sequences, 20% to 25% detected once. The sample was also reused in another study, on T cells of mothers and their children. Per that paper: Both sample barcodes and 2-4 random nucleotides came from the M1S primer of the second PCR. Related and unrelated pairs show TCR recombination output that thymic selection shapes similarly. The data showed no persistent microchimeric T cell clones.

This TCR derives from a girl aged 2 to 9 in good health. The chain recombines TRBV20-1 with TRBJ2-3, with D possibly called TRBD1 or TRBD2 (5 bases each). Sequenced input: blood. Written as DNA, the CDR3 is TGCAGTGCTAGAGATCTGAGGGGCGGCGACACGCAGTATTTT. Encoded protein: CSARDLRGGDTQYF.